This T cell receptor beta chain is drawn from a study of T cell changes during pregnancy in multiple sclerosis. In this sample, this clone turned up once. This CDR3 is 16 amino acids long. Trimming removed 5 bases from V and 7 bases from J, with 23 bases in between. Germline V lookup: CDR1 SGHVS, CDR2 FNYEAQ. Data came from immunoSEQ multiplex PCR; TCRdb stores just in-frame clones and leaves some out. The data contain over 35,000 clones, 70% to 90% of them singletons. The clonotype originates from a female donor with multiple sclerosis, enrolled in a pregnancy study. Here the sequenced sample was CD4+ T cells from peripheral blood mononuclear cells, taken after pregnancy. The chain has TRBV7-6 and TRBJ2-5, with D possibly matching TRBD1 (6 bases). The CDR3 region has the DNA TGTGCCAGCAGCCAATTAGGACATACAGGGTCTGGGACCCAGTACTTC. Its translation: CASSQLGHTGSGTQYF.